This TCR beta chain stems from a study of blood T cell repertoires in COVID-19 (dated by TCRdb to 2018 to 2020). About the study as a whole: Samples covering the acute and convalescent phases of COVID-19 were provided by collaborators in the United States, Italy and Spain. The material from the prospective study consisted of cDNA or gDNA derived from T cells, B-cell-depleted T cells, or PBMCs. Subjects who had been exposed to COVID-19, were actively infected with it, or had recovered from it provided the deeply sampled blood TCRbeta repertoires that made up the dataset. A freely available public database, intended as a resource for researchers studying the immune response to SARS-CoV-2, is where the repertoires were released. The samples were drawn from the first 160 participants of the ongoing ImmuneRACE study and from over a thousand subjects provided by 6 global collaborators. A de-identified subject ID, COVID-19 status, age in years and sex were almost always included in the sample metadata. HLA class I and class II types, where available, came from metadata supplied by the sample provider rather than from assay-based typing. Overall study results and their limits: The amount of clinical and demographic metadata varied by source and participant and was provided uncurated.

TCRbeta CDR3 regions were amplified from genomic DNA by means of the immunoSEQ Assay, a bias-controlled multiplex PCR. As for how the authors treated the data: Within the assay, amplification of reference gene primers was used to estimate how many nucleated cells each sample contained. To quantify the absolute abundance of each unique TCRbeta CDR3 rearrangement, sequence reads were collapsed and filtered. Productive Simpson clonality was computed per sample as the square root of Simpson's diversity index over productive rearrangements. TCRdb holds this immuneACCESS table with in-frame rearrangements only. Some clones are missing; in checked studies, unresolved V genes explain under half, and the rest has no known cause. From that table come the V and J calls and clone size; the DNA was used to work out D and trimming. Recorded for this sample are around 380,000 clones; 81% of them occurred a single time. The biggest ten clones account for over 0.95% of the sample.

From a lookup of the germline V gene, CDR1 and CDR2 are SGHTA and FQGNSA. The V and J ends are trimmed by 0 bases and 5 bases, leaving 7 bases between them. The CDR3 spans 13 residues, from the cysteine through the phenylalanine. This entry keeps only the CDR3 DNA: 39 bases, framed from base 1. Points on this clone: Its antigen remains undetermined. Base qualities are not provided; no much larger clone lies one nucleotide away.

Whole blood was collected in K2EDTA tubes by collaborating institutions according to the institutions' own protocols. For TCRbeta analysis, collaborators shipped samples in one of three forms: frozen whole blood, isolated PBMCs, or DNA extracted from either of those sample types. Sample: peripheral blood. The receptor was derived from a human donor with acute or convalescent COVID-19. The donor label of this sample is uncertain. Rearrangement joined TRBV7-2 to TRBJ1-1; TRBD1 is a possible D gene, resting on 5 matching bases. Here the CDR3 is given as CASSLAKGTEAFF. In nucleotides, the sequence is TGTGCCAGCAGCTTAGCAAAGGGGACTGAAGCTTTCTTT.